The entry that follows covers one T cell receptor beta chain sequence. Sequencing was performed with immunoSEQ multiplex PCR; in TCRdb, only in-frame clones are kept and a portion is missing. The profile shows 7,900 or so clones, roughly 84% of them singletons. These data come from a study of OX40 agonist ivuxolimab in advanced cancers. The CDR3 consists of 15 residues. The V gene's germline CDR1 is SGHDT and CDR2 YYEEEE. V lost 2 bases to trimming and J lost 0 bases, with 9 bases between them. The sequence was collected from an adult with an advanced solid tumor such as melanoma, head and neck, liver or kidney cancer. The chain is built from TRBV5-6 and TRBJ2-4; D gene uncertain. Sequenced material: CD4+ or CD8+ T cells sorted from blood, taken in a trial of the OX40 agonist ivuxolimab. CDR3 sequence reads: CASSLRWRAKNIQYF. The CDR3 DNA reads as TGTGCCAGCAGCTTACGGTGGAGAGCCAAAAACATTCAGTACTTC.